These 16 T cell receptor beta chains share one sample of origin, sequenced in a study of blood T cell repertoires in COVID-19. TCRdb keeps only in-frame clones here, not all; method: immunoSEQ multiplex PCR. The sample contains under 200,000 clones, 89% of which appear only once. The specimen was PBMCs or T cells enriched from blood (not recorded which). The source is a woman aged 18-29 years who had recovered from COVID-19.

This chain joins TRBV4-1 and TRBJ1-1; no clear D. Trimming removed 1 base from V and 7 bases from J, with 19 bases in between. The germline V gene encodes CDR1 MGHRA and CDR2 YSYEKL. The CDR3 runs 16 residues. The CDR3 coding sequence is TGCGCCAGCAGCCAAGGCCGGCGGGGAGATCTTAATGAAGCTTTCTTT. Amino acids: CASSQGRRGDLNEAFF.

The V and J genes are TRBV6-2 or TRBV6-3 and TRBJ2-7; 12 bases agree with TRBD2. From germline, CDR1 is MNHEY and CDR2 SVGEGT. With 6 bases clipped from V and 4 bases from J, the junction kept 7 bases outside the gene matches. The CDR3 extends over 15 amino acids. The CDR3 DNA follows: TGTGCCAGCAGCCACCTGACTAGCGGGAGTTACGAGCAGTACTTC. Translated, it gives CASSHLTSGSYEQYF.

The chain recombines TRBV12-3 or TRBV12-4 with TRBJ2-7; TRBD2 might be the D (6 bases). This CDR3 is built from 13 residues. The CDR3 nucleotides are TGTGCGTCCCGGCTAGCGCAGGCCAGCGAGCAGTACTTC. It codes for CASRLAQASEQYF.

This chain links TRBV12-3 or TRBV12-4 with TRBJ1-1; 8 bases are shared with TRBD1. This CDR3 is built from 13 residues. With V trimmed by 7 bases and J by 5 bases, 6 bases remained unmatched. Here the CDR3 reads CASIMTGETEAFF. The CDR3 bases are TGTGCCAGCATTATGACAGGGGAGACTGAAGCTTTCTTT.

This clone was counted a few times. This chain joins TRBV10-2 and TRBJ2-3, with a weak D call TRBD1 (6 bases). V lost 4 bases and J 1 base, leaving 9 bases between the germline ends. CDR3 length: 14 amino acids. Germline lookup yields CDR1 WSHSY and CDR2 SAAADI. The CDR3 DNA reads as TGCGCCAGCAGTGCGCACAGGGGCACAGATACGCAGTATTTT. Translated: CASSAHRGTDTQYF.

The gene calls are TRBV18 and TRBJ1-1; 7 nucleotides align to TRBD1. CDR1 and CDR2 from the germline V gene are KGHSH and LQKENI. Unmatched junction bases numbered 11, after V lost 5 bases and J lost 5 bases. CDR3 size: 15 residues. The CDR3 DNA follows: TGTGCCAGCTCAGACACAGGGGTCTCGGTTACTGAAGCTTTCTTT. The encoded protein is CASSDTGVSVTEAFF.

DNA of the CDR3: TGTGCCAGCAGTTTCGCGGGGGCGGGTGGGGCCAACGTCCTGACTTTC. Translated: CASSFAGAGGANVLTF. The rearrangement uses TRBV28 and TRBJ2-6; D perhaps matches TRBD2 (7 bases). CDR3 size: 16 residues. Between the trimmed V and J ends, which lost 3 bases and 3 bases, there was a span of 12 bases. Germline V gene lookup returns CDR1 MDHEN and CDR2 SYDVKM.

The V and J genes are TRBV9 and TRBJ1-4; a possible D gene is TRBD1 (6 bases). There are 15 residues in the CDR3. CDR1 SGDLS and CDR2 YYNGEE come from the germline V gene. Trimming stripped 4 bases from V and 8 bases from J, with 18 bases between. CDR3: CASSKEEGVGEKLFF. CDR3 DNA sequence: TGTGCCAGCAGCAAAGAAGAGGGGGTAGGGGAAAAACTGTTTTTT.

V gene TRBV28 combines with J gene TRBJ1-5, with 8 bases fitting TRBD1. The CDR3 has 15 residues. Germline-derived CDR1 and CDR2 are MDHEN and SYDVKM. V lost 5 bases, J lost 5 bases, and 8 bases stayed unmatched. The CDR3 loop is CASSPRTGLDQPQHF. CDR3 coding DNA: TGTGCCAGCAGTCCACGGACAGGGTTGGATCAGCCCCAGCATTTT.

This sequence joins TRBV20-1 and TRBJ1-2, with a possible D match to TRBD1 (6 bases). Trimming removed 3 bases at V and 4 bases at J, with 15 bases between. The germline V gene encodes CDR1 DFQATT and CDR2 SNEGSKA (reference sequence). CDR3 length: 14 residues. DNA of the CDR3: TGCAGTGCTAGTATTGGGGGACACATCTATGGCTACACCTTC. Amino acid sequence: CSASIGGHIYGYTF.

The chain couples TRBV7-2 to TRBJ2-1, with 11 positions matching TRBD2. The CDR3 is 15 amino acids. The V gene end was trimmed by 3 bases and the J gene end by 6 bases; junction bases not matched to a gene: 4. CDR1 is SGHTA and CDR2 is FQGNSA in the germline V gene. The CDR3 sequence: CASSFLAGGVNEQFF. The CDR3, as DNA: TGTGCCAGCAGCTTTCTAGCGGGAGGAGTCAATGAGCAGTTCTTC.

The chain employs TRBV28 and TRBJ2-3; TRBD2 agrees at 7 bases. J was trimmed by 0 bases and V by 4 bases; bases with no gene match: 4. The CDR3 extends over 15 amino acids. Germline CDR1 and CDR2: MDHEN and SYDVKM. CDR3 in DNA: TGTGCCAGCAGTTCCCTAGCGGCTAGCACAGATACGCAGTATTTT. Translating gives CASSSLAASTDTQYF.

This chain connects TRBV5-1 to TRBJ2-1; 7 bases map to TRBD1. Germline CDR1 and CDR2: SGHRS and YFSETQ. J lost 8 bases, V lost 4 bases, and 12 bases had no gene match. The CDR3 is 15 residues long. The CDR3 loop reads CASSLFTGVSDEQFF. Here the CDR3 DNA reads TGCGCCAGCAGCCTCTTTACAGGGGTATCGGATGAGCAGTTCTTC.

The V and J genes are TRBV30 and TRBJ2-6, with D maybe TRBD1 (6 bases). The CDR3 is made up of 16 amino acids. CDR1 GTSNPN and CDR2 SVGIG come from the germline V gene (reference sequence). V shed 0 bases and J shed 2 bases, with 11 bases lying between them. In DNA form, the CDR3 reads TGTGCCTGGAGTGTAGCTGGGGGCGCTGGGGCCAACGTCCTGACTTTC. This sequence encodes CAWSVAGGAGANVLTF. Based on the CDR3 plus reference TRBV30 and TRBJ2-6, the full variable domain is SQTIHQWPATLVQPVGSPLSLECTVEGTSNPNLYWYRQAAGRGLQLLFYSVGIGQISSEVPQNLSASRPQDRQFILSSKKLLLSDSGFYLCAWSVAGGAGANVLTFGAGSRLTVL.

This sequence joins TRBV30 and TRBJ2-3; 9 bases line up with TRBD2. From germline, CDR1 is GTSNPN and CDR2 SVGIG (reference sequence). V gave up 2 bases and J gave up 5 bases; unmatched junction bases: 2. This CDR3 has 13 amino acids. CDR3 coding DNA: TGTGCCTGGAGTTCACTAGCGGGAGATACGCAGTATTTT. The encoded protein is CAWSSLAGDTQYF.

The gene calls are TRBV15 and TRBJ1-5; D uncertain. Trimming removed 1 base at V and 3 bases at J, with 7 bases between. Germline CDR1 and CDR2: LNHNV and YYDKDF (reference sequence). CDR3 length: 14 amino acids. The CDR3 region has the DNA TGTGCCACCAGCAGAGGGCAGATCAATCAGCCCCAGCATTTT. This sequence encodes CATSRGQINQPQHF.